These 2 T cell receptor beta chains came from one sample sequenced in a study of cytomegalovirus exposure and HLA in healthy donors. With 60 Vbeta and 13 Jbeta primers, the PCR was carried out. Method: immunoSEQ multiplex PCR; TCRdb's copy keeps in-frame clones and lacks some. The table shows 50,000 to 70,000 clones, with around 84% occurring only once. Sequencing input: PBMCs. These receptors all come from a male donor in good health and CMV-seronegative.

The rearrangement joins TRBV11-2 to TRBJ2-5, with D possibly matching TRBD2 (5 bases). Germline V gene lookup returns CDR1 SGHAT and CDR2 FQNNGV. This CDR3 is built from 17 residues. V gave up 2 bases and J gave up 1 base, with 17 bases separating them. CDR3 sequence: CASSLRFAEGFQETQYF. DNA for the CDR3: TGTGCCAGCAGCTTAAGGTTTGCTGAGGGATTCCAAGAGACCCAGTACTTC.

The chain links TRBV5-1 to TRBJ2-7; 13 bases align to TRBD2. The germline gives CDR1 SGHRS, CDR2 YFSETQ. V trimming: 0 bases; J trimming: 5 bases; junction bases outside the gene matches: 8. There are 17 residues in the CDR3. The CDR3 sequence: CASSLGLTSGGDDEQYF. Written as DNA, the CDR3 is TGCGCCAGCAGCTTGGGGCTTACTAGCGGGGGGGACGACGAGCAGTACTTC.